This is a list of T cell receptor beta chains from one sample in a study of glioma-infiltrating T cells. TCRdb re-derived calls from the multiplex PCR reads in MiXCR, one entry per CDR3 protein. The table has some 180,000 distinct CDR3 sequences, about 32% seen once; the top ten hold around 21%. The material sequenced was glioma tissue, nonneoplastic brain tissue, or PBMCs (not recorded which). The receptor source for this set is a human donor with low-grade glioma or glioblastoma, undergoing nonglioma brain surgery, or in good health (not recorded which). The CDR3 runs from the conserved cysteine through the conserved F or W. Each record gives: D gene, J gene, clone size, V gene, CDR3 DNA, CDR3 protein. D genes are given only for firm matches. Rows give clone size only sometimes, using once, few, many, or a class for an expanded clone.

NA	TRBJ2-7	many	TRBV4-2	TGTGCCAGCAGCCCAAGATTATTAGGGGGTGAATACGAGCAGTACTTC	CASSPRLLGGEYEQYF
NA	TRBJ2-7	few	TRBV12-3/TRBV12-4	TGTGCCAGCAGTTTAGGGCTAGGGCCCTACGAGCAGTACTTC	CASSLGLGPYEQYF
TRBD1	TRBJ1-2	NA	TRBV15	TGTGCGACCAGCGAAGACAGGGGGCTTCTCTATGGCTACACCTTC	CATSEDRGLLYGYTF
TRBD1	TRBJ1-3	many	TRBV7-2	TGTGCCAGCAGCTTCCAACAGGGGAACGGAAACACCATATATTTT	CASSFQQGNGNTIYF
TRBD2	TRBJ2-7	many	TRBV6-1	TGTGCCAGCAGTTGGCAGGGACTAGCGGGAGGGAACCCCGAGCAGTACTTC	CASSWQGLAGGNPEQYF
NA	TRBJ1-2	many	TRBV28	TGTGCCAGCAGTGCCGATTATGGCTACACCTTC	CASSADYGYTF
TRBD1	TRBJ1-2	many	TRBV5-4	TGTGCCAGCAGCTTGGGGGCAGGGGGATCGAACTATGGCTACACCTTC	CASSLGAGGSNYGYTF
NA	TRBJ1-2	many	TRBV15	TGTGCCACCAGCAGCCCCGAGGAGATCTATGGCTACACCTTC	CATSSPEEIYGYTF
NA	TRBJ1-2	many	TRBV5-1	TGCGCCAGCAGCCCGGGGAACCGGACTCCCGGGGGCTATGGCTACACCTTC	CASSPGNRTPGGYGYTF
TRBD1	TRBJ2-2	NA	TRBV6-1	TGTGCCAGCTTGAGGGACAGGGACACCGGGGAGCTGTTTTTT	CASLRDRDTGELFF
NA	TRBJ2-1	NA	TRBV24-1	TGTGCCACCGGCGCCCGTGGCGGAGGGTACAATGAGCAGTTCTTC	CATGARGGGYNEQFF
TRBD1	TRBJ1-1	many	TRBV28	TGTGCCAGCACCCTGACAGGGGGCACTGAAGCTTTCTTT	CASTLTGGTEAFF
TRBD1	TRBJ1-2	many	TRBV7-2	TGTGCCAGCAGCTCGGGACAGCCGATCTATGGCTACACCTTC	CASSSGQPIYGYTF
NA	TRBJ2-7	many	TRBV15	TGTGCCACCAGCAGAGATCTGGGGGAGGCCTACGAGCAGTACTTC	CATSRDLGEAYEQYF
TRBD1	TRBJ2-1	many	TRBV6-2/TRBV6-3	TGTGCCAGCAGTCCCCTAGGACAGGGAACCTACAATGAGCAGTTCTTC	CASSPLGQGTYNEQFF
NA	TRBJ2-7	many	TRBV7-9	TGTGCCAGCAGCCCACCCCAGAACAGGGCGGAGGAGCAGTACTTC	CASSPPQNRAEEQYF
NA	TRBJ1-1	many	TRBV2	TGTGCCAGCAGTGTAGCCCCGAACACTGAAGCTTTCTTT	CASSVAPNTEAFF
TRBD1	TRBJ2-3	many	TRBV6-1	TGTGCCAGCAGTCCCGGGACAGGCGGCACAGATACGCAGTATTTT	CASSPGTGGTDTQYF
NA	TRBJ1-3	NA	TRBV19	TGTGCCAGTAGTGTCGACAGGGGAAACACCATATATTTT	CASSVDRGNTIYF
NA	TRBJ2-4	many	TRBV2	TGTGCCAGCAGTCACAGGGTAGCCAAAAACATTCAGTACTTC	CASSHRVAKNIQYF
NA	TRBJ2-3	many	TRBV6-1	TGTGCCAGCACTAGGAGCACAGATACGCAGTATTTT	CASTRSTDTQYF
NA	TRBJ1-1	NA	TRBV5-1	TGCGCCGGCAGCTTCGGCGGACAGTCAACTGAAGCTTTCTTT	CAGSFGGQSTEAFF
NA	TRBJ2-7	few	TRBV10-3	TGTGCCATCAGTGAAACGTTCGGTGAGCCCTACGAGCAGTACTTC	CAISETFGEPYEQYF
TRBD1	TRBJ1-1	many	TRBV7-2	TGTGCCAGCAGCTTAGCCCGGACAGGGCGAAGGGGCACTGAAGCTTTCTTT	CASSLARTGRRGTEAFF
NA	TRBJ2-2	many	TRBV7-2	TGTGCCAGCACCGCCGGCGTAGGGGAGCTGTTTTTT	CASTAGVGELFF
NA	TRBJ2-3	many	TRBV7-9	TGTGCCAGCAGCCCCCCACGGCCTAGCGTTACAGATACGCAGTATTTT	CASSPPRPSVTDTQYF
NA	TRBJ2-3	NA	TRBV27	TGTGCCAGCAGTTCAAACACAGGTAAGCAGTATTTT	CASSSNTGKQYF
TRBD1	TRBJ2-7	NA	TRBV20-1	TGCTGTGCCAGGGACAGGGCGTGGGCCTACGAGCAGTACTTC	CCARDRAWAYEQYF
TRBD2	TRBJ2-2	NA	TRBV14	TGTGCCAGCAGCCAAGATAGGGACCCGTGGACTAGCGTGAACACCGGGGAGCTGTTTTTT	CASSQDRDPWTSVNTGELFF
NA	TRBJ2-1	NA	TRBV19	TGTGCCAGTAGGGTTGACATAGAGCAGTTCTTC	CASRVDIEQFF
NA	TRBJ2-7	NA	TRBV28	TGTGCCAGCAGTTTTAGGGGCAGGGGGGGCAACGAGCAGTACTTC	CASSFRGRGGNEQYF
NA	TRBJ2-7	many	TRBV7-2	TGTGCCAGCGGCTTAGGCGACTACGAGCAGTACTTC	CASGLGDYEQYF
TRBD1	TRBJ1-2	once	TRBV20-1	TGCAGTGCATGGGACAGGGGGAAGGCTGGCTACAACTTC	CSAWDRGKAGYNF
NA	TRBJ2-1	NA	TRBV29-1	TGCAGCGTTGATATTCTGTCGGACAATGAGCAGTTCTTC	CSVDILSDNEQFF
TRBD1	TRBJ2-5	many	TRBV14	TGTGCCAGCAGCCACCCGACAGGGGAGAGGGAGACCCAGTACTTC	CASSHPTGERETQYF
TRBD1	TRBJ2-1	few	TRBV28	TGTGCCAGCAGTCAACTTGGACAGGGGGCAGGACAAAACAATGAGCAGTTCTTC	CASSQLGQGAGQNNEQFF
NA	TRBJ1-1	many	TRBV12-3/TRBV12-4	TGTGCCAGCAGTCGAAGCCCCGACAGGATCACTGAAGCTTTCTTT	CASSRSPDRITEAFF
NA	TRBJ1-3	many	TRBV10-3	TGTGCCATCAGTGACGGGAACTCTGGAAACACCATATATTTT	CAISDGNSGNTIYF
TRBD1	TRBJ2-1	many	TRBV7-9	TGTGCCAGCAGCTTACCCAAGGACAGGATGGACTCCTACAATGAGCAGTTCTTC	CASSLPKDRMDSYNEQFF
NA	TRBJ1-5	many	TRBV29-1	TGCAGCGTTGGAGCGGGTAGCAATCAGCCCCAGCATTTT	CSVGAGSNQPQHF
TRBD1	TRBJ2-1	many	TRBV11-2	TGTGCCAGCAGCTTAATCGGGACAGGGGGAAAGTCGGAGTTCTTC	CASSLIGTGGKSEFF
NA	TRBJ2-7	many	TRBV28	TGTGCCAGCAAATCCGGGACACTTTTCTACGAGCAGTACTTC	CASKSGTLFYEQYF
NA	TRBJ1-3	NA	TRBV19	TGTGCCAGTAGTATAACCAGTCGGAGCTCTGGAAACACCATATATTTT	CASSITSRSSGNTIYF
TRBD2	TRBJ2-3	NA	TRBV7-2	TGTGCCAGCAGCTCAAGGAGAACGACTAGCGGGAGAACAGATACGCAGTATTTT	CASSSRRTTSGRTDTQYF
TRBD2	TRBJ2-3	many	TRBV28	TGTGCCAGCAGTTCGACCTCTAGCGGGCAAACAGATACGCAGTATTTT	CASSSTSSGQTDTQYF
NA	TRBJ1-1	NA	TRBV27	TGTGCCAGCAGCTTTGGGACCTTCGGGGGCACTGAAGCTTTCTTT	CASSFGTFGGTEAFF
NA	TRBJ2-7	many	TRBV3-1	TGTGCCAGCAGCCAAGGGACCGACTACGAGCAGTACTTC	CASSQGTDYEQYF